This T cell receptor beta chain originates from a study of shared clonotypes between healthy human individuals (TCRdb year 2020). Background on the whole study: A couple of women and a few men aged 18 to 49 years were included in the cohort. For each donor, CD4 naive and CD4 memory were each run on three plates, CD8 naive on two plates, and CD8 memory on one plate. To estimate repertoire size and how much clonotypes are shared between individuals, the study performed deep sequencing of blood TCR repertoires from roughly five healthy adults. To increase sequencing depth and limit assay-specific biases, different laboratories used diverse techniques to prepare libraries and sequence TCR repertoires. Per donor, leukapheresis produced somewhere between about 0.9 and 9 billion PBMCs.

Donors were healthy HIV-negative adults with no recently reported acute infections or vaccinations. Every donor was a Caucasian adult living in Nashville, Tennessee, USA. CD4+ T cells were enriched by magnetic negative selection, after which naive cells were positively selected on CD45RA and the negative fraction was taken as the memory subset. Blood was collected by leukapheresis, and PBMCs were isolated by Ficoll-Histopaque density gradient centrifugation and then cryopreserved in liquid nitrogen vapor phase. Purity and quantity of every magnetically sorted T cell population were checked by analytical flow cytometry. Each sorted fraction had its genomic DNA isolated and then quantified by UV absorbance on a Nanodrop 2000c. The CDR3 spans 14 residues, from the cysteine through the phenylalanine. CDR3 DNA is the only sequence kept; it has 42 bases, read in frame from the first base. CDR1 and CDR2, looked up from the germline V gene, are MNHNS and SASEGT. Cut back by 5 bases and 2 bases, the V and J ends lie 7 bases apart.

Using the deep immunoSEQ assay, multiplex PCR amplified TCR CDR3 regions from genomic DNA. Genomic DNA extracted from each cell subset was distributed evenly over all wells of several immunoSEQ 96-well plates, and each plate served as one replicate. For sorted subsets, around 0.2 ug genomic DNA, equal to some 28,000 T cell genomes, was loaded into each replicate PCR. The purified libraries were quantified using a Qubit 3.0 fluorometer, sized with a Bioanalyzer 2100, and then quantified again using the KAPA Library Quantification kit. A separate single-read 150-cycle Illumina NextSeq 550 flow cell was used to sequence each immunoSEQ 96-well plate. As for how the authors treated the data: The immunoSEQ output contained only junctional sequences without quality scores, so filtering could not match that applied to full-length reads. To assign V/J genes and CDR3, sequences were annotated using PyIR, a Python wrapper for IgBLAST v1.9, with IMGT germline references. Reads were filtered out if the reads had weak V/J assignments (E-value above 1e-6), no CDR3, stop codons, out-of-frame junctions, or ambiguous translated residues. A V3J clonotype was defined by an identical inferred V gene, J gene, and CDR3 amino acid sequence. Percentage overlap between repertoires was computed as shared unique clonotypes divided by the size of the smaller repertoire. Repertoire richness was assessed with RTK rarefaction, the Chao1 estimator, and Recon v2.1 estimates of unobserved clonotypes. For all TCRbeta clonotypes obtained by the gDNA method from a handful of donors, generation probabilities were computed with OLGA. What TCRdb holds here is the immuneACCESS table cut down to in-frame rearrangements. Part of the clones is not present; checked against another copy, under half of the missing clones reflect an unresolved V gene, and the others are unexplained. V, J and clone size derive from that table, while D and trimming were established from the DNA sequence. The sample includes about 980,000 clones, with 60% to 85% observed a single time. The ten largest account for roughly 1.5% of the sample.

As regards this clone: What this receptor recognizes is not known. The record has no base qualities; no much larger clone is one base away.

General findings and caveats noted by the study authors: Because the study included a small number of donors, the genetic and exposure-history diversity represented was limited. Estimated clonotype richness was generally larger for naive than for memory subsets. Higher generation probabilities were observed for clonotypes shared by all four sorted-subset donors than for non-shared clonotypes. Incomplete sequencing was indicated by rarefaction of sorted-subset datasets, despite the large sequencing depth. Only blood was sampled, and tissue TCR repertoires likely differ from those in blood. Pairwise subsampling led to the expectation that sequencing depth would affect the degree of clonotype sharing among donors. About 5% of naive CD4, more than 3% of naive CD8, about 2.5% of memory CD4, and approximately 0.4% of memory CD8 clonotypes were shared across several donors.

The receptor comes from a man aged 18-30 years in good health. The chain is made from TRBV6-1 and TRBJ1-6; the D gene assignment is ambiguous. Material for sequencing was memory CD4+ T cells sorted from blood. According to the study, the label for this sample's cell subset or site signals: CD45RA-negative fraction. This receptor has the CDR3 CASSPPAYNSPLHF. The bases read TGTGCCAGCAGTCCCCCGGCCTATAATTCACCCCTCCACTTT.